This TCR beta chain comes out of a study of cytomegalovirus exposure and HLA in healthy donors. Study background: Of all 400 or so donors who were genotyped, 75% to 90% belonged to the Caucasian-associated ancestry cluster.

Primers: 60 Vbeta forward and 13 Jbeta reverse. Repertoires were generated with immunoSEQ multiplex PCR, while TCRdb's copy carries only in-frame clones and drops some. The sample lists over 85,000 clones, around 80% occurring once. General study findings and limits: Accurate HLA-A and HLA-B prediction from TCR beta sequences was reported for most subjects. V segments that were indistinguishable, TRBV6-2 and TRBV6-3 among them, were omitted from analysis. There were under 200 TCR beta chains listed as cytomegalovirus-associated.

The germline CDR1 and CDR2 sequences are SGHRS and YFSETQ. This CDR3 region has 15 residues. V was clipped by 8 bases and J by 3 bases; unmatched bases: 10. A remark on this clone: The antigen is unknown.

The clonotype was recovered from a woman aged 60-75 years in good health and CMV-seropositive. Material for sequencing was PBMCs. V usage is TRBV5-1 and J usage is TRBJ2-1; 8 positions agree with TRBD2. In nucleotides, the CDR3 is TGCGCCAGTGCCCCGAGTAGCGGGATCTACAATGAGCAGTTCTTC. Translating it yields CASAPSSGIYNEQFF.